This T cell receptor beta chain comes out of a study of memory CD4+ T cells and cytomegalovirus serostatus. Study-wide points: 67 of 164 known CMV-associated TCRbeta sequences appeared in CD4+ memory.

This clone has only a few counts. Its target is not known. Single viable CD3+CD4+CD8-CD45RO+ cells were sorted as the memory CD4+ T cells. Sequenced by immunoSEQ multiplex PCR; TCRdb stores in-frame clones only, minus some. In the table there are 35,000 to 50,000 clones, 60% to 85% of which are singletons. The CDR3 has 14 amino acids. Germline values: CDR1 SGDLS, CDR2 YYNGEE. The V segment lost 2 bases and the J segment 6 bases; nucleotides outside the gene matches: 2. The chain carries TRBV9 and TRBJ2-1; 10 positions match TRBD2. The TCR sequence derives from an adult in good health and CMV-seronegative. Input material: memory CD4+ T cells from blood. The CDR3 is CASSVGTSVNEQFF. In nucleotides, the CDR3 is TGTGCCAGCAGCGTGGGGACTAGCGTCAATGAGCAGTTCTTC.